Below are 17 T cell receptor beta chains sequenced from a single sample in a study of early stage breast cancer tumors. Here immunoSEQ multiplex PCR was the method, and the copy in TCRdb shows in-frame clones only, minus some. The sample records about 28,000 clones, around 50% being singletons. Sequences were obtained from breast tumor tissue. These receptors all stem from a person aged 45 to 59 with breast cancer.

This sequence joins TRBV30 and TRBJ1-1; 7 nucleotides line up with TRBD1. CDR3 size: 15 residues. Germline V gives CDR1 GTSNPN, CDR2 SVGIG (reference sequence). J was trimmed by 1 base and V by 3 bases; bases with no gene match: 8. In nucleotides, the CDR3 is TGTGCCTGGAGAGCTAGGGGACAGCAGAACACTGAAGCTTTCTTT. This gives the protein CAWRARGQQNTEAFF.

The rearrangement uses TRBV18 and TRBJ2-3, with TRBD1 as a possible D gene (6 bases). The CDR3 consists of 15 residues. V dropped 3 bases and J dropped 0 bases, with 10 bases sitting between them. Germline lookup yields CDR1 KGHSH and CDR2 LQKENI. The CDR3 sequence: CASSPRQVSTDTQYF. The DNA of the CDR3 is TGTGCCAGCTCACCGCGACAGGTTAGCACAGATACGCAGTATTTT.

In this sample, this clone turned up once. The rearrangement links TRBV14 to TRBJ1-2; TRBD1 is a possible D gene (6 bases). The CDR3 spans 14 residues. Germline CDR1 and CDR2: SGHDN and FVKESK. The V gene lost 3 bases and the J gene lost 8 bases, with 16 bases spanning the gap. Here the CDR3 DNA reads TGTGCCAGCAGCCAGATAACAGGGTCGGCCGGCTACACCTTC. Translating it yields CASSQITGSAGYTF.

This clone was counted between two and nine times. The CDR3 DNA sequence: TGCGCCAGCAGCCAAGATCATAGAAACACCATATATTTT. Residues: CASSQDHRNTIYF. The rearrangement uses TRBV4-1 and TRBJ1-3; D remains ambiguous. This CDR3 is 13 amino acids long. From germline, CDR1 is MGHRA and CDR2 YSYEKL. V was clipped by 0 bases and J by 5 bases, with 5 bases between them.

This clone was seen more than once but under ten times. The CDR3 nucleotides read TGTGCCAGCATCGGGGGATCCTCTGGAAACACCATATATTTT. It codes for CASIGGSSGNTIYF. The rearrangement links TRBV6-1 to TRBJ1-3; D perhaps matches TRBD1 (5 bases). This CDR3 contains 14 residues. Germline CDR1 is MNHNS and CDR2 is SASEGT. V was cut by 7 bases and J by 0 bases, with 10 bases left in between.

This clone was seen a few times. The J gene is TRBJ1-5, the V gene TRBV27; 7 nucleotides match TRBD1. CDR1 MNHEY and CDR2 SMNVEV come from the germline V gene (reference sequence). V lost 7 bases, J lost 0 bases, and 6 bases stayed unmatched. The CDR3 is 15 amino acids. CDR3 DNA sequence: TGTGCCAGCAAGATCGACAGGGTTAGCAATCAGCCCCAGCATTTT. As protein: CASKIDRVSNQPQHF.

This clone was found a few times. This sequence joins TRBV6-5 and TRBJ2-5, with 10 bases that match TRBD1. CDR3 length: 16 amino acids. V lost 0 bases and J lost 1; bases outside the gene matches: 2. Germline-derived CDR1 and CDR2 are MNHEY and SVGAGI. CDR3 amino acids: CASSYSGDRGQETQYF. CDR3 nucleotide sequence: TGTGCCAGCAGTTACTCGGGGGACAGGGGCCAAGAGACCCAGTACTTC.

The chain recombines TRBV7-2 with TRBJ1-5; TRBD1 agrees at 7 bases. Germline CDR1 and CDR2: SGHTA and FQGNSA. J lost 5 bases, V lost 5 bases, and 12 bases had no gene match. This CDR3 is built from 16 residues. Here the CDR3 reads CASSQDRQGGHQPQHF. In DNA, the CDR3 is TGTGCCAGCAGCCAAGATCGCCAGGGGGGACATCAGCCCCAGCATTTT.

This chain connects TRBV4-3 to TRBJ2-3; D is undetermined. V was trimmed by 3 bases and J by 0 bases, leaving 10 bases between them. CDR3 length equals 15 residues. CDR1 LGHNA and CDR2 YSLEER come from the germline V gene. CDR3 DNA: TGCGCCAGCAGCCAGGGCGGACGGAGCACAGATACGCAGTATTTT. Its protein product is CASSQGGRSTDTQYF.

This clone was observed a few times. V is TRBV4-1 and J is TRBJ2-7; weak D call: TRBD2 (5 bases). Germline loops: CDR1 MGHRA, CDR2 YSYEKL. The germline V and J ends were trimmed by 3 bases and 1 base, with 13 bases remaining between them. The CDR3 is 15 residues long. The CDR3 DNA reads TGCGCCAGCAGCCAGGCGGACTCGCCATCCTACGAGCAGTACTTC. It specifies CASSQADSPSYEQYF.

The chain is built from TRBV7-9 and TRBJ2-3; 8 nucleotides agree with TRBD2. CDR3 length: 19 amino acids. CDR1 and CDR2 (germline): SEHNR, FQNEAQ (reference sequence). Germline trimming cut 2 bases from V and 0 bases from J; bases unmatched to any gene: 13. The CDR3 sequence: CASSLPITREGQSTDTQYF. The DNA of the CDR3 is TGTGCCAGCAGCTTACCGATTACCCGGGAGGGCCAAAGCACAGATACGCAGTATTTT.

This clone was counted a few times. This chain uses TRBV5-4 with TRBJ2-7, with unresolved D. The CDR3 spans 14 residues. V was clipped by 4 bases and J by 2 bases, with 13 bases between them. CDR1 SGHNT and CDR2 YYREEE come from the germline V gene (reference sequence). CDR3 protein: CASSPMSFPYEQYF. CDR3 nucleotides: TGTGCCAGCAGCCCGATGAGTTTTCCCTACGAGCAGTACTTC.

This clone was detected a few times. This chain links TRBV30 with TRBJ1-2; no definite D call. V lost 2 bases to trimming and J lost 4 bases, with 11 bases between them. CDR1 is GTSNPN, CDR2 SVGIG, per germline (reference sequence). The CDR3 loop spans 13 amino acids. Written as DNA, the CDR3 is TGTGCCTGGAGTACGGGATGGGGCTATGGCTACACCTTC. Protein: CAWSTGWGYGYTF.

The chain links TRBV7-3 to TRBJ2-3; 7 bases agree with TRBD2. Germline values: CDR1 SGHTA, CDR2 FQGTGA. The CDR3 is 13 amino acids. J was trimmed by 4 bases and V by 6 bases; bases with no gene match: 4. This CDR3 reads CASRTSMSDTQYF. The CDR3 DNA sequence: TGTGCCAGCAGGACTAGCATGTCAGATACGCAGTATTTT.

This rearrangement joins TRBV10-3 to TRBJ2-7; D is possibly TRBD1 (5 bases). The germline CDR1 and CDR2 sequences are ENHRY and SYGVKD. The CDR3 consists of 11 residues. The germline V and J ends were trimmed by 9 bases and 5 bases, with 11 bases remaining between them. This CDR3 reads CAIGQLHEQYF. CDR3 nucleotides: TGTGCCATTGGACAACTTCACGAGCAGTACTTC.

This clone was seen a few times. This rearrangement joins TRBV11-1 to TRBJ2-3; D ambiguous. V was cut by 3 bases and J by 1 base, with 11 bases left in between. Germline-derived CDR1 and CDR2 are SGHAT and FQDESV (reference sequence). This CDR3 is built from 15 residues. This CDR3 reads CASSFESFGTDTQYF. The CDR3 nucleotides are TGTGCCAGCAGCTTTGAGTCGTTCGGCACAGATACGCAGTATTTT.

V usage is TRBV19 and J usage is TRBJ2-2, with 8 bases that match TRBD2. V lost 0 bases, J lost 5 bases, and 5 bases stayed unmatched. The length of the CDR3 is 16 residues. Germline lookup yields CDR1 LNHDA and CDR2 SQIVND (reference sequence). The CDR3 region is CASSIETSVLTGELFF. The CDR3 DNA sequence: TGTGCCAGTAGTATAGAGACTAGCGTTCTTACCGGGGAGCTGTTTTTT.